The 23 T cell receptor beta chains in this list originate from one sample, sequenced in a study of blood T cell repertoires in COVID-19. Using immunoSEQ multiplex PCR, the repertoire was profiled, and TCRdb retains in-frame clones only, with some absent. The sample lists 80,000 to 90,000 clones; more than 75% were seen once. The specimen sequenced was peripheral blood. The receptors originated from a woman of 80 years or more with acute or convalescent COVID-19.

The chain couples TRBV20-1 to TRBJ2-3; 8 bases fit TRBD2. V gave up 5 bases and J gave up 12 bases; unmatched junction bases: 7. The length of the CDR3 is 11 residues. Per the germline V gene, CDR1 is DFQATT and CDR2 is SNEGSKA (reference sequence). Here the CDR3 reads CSAQGGTRQYF. The CDR3 DNA reads TGCAGTGCTCAGGGCGGGACTAGACAGTATTTT.

This clone appeared a single time. V is TRBV18 and J is TRBJ1-1; a weak D match, TRBD1 (6 bases). V was shortened by 3 bases and J by 6 bases, with 20 bases between the two germline ends. Germline-derived CDR1 and CDR2 are KGHSH and LQKENI. The length of the CDR3 is 16 residues. In DNA, the CDR3 is TGTGCCAGCTCACCGAAGACTAACCCAGGGGACGCTGAAGCTTTCTTT. Translation gives CASSPKTNPGDAEAFF. Full variable domain (rest looked up from reference TRBV18 and TRBJ1-1): NAGVMQNPRHLVRRRGQEARLRCSPMKGHSHVYWYRQLPEEGLKFMVYLQKENIIDESGMPKERFSAEFPKEGPSILRIQQVVRGDSAAYFCASSPKTNPGDAEAFFGQGTRLTVV.

The CDR3: CASSLLTGGTEAFF. In nucleotides, the CDR3 is TGTGCCAGCTCACTACTGACAGGGGGCACTGAAGCTTTCTTT. V usage is TRBV18 and J usage is TRBJ1-1, with TRBD1 matching 9 bases. This CDR3 contains 14 residues. V shed 4 bases, J shed 4 bases, and the junction held 4 bases outside the gene matches. Germline CDR1 is KGHSH and CDR2 is LQKENI. Based on the CDR3 plus reference TRBV18 and TRBJ1-1, the full variable domain is NAGVMQNPRHLVRRRGQEARLRCSPMKGHSHVYWYRQLPEEGLKFMVYLQKENIIDESGMPKERFSAEFPKEGPSILRIQQVVRGDSAAYFCASSLLTGGTEAFFGQGTRLTVV.

This chain links TRBV5-1 with TRBJ2-1; TRBD2 matches at 10 bases. Germline CDR1 SGHRS, CDR2 YFSETQ. The length of the CDR3 is 17 residues. V shed 5 bases and J 0 bases; nucleotides not matched to a gene: 8. CDR3 DNA sequence: TGCGCCAGCAGACGGCTAGCGGGGGAGAGCTCCTACAATGAGCAGTTCTTC. This gives the protein CASRRLAGESSYNEQFF.

The chain joins TRBV5-1 to TRBJ2-3; 9 nucleotides agree with TRBD1. With V trimmed by 0 bases and J by 4 bases, 6 bases remained unmatched. CDR3 size: 16 residues. Germline V gene sequence: CDR1 SGHRS, CDR2 YFSETQ. The CDR3 region has the DNA TGCGCCAGCAGCTTGGGGCCCGGACAGGGGCCAGATACGCAGTATTTT. Translation gives CASSLGPGQGPDTQYF.

The sample holds a few counts of this clone. This sequence joins TRBV7-3 and TRBJ1-1; 8 bases align to TRBD1. The CDR3 has 17 residues. Trimming removed 0 bases from V and 3 bases from J; junction bases left unmatched: 9. The germline V gene has CDR1 SGHTA and CDR2 FQGTGA. The CDR3 DNA follows: TGTGCCAGCAGCTTAACCGGACAGGGTGGCGGGTACACTGAAGCTTTCTTT. Its protein is CASSLTGQGGGYTEAFF.

This chain connects TRBV11-1 to TRBJ2-7, with D uncertain. The CDR3 consists of 12 residues. Germline V CDR1 and CDR2: SGHAT, FQDESV (reference sequence). With 5 bases removed from V and 3 bases from J, the gap between germline ends came to 8 bases. For the CDR3, the DNA is TGTGCCAGCAGCCTTTTCCGCTACGAGCAGTACTTC. Protein sequence: CASSLFRYEQYF.

V gene TRBV7-8 combines with J gene TRBJ1-6, with 7 bases matching TRBD1. Germline CDR1 SGHVS, CDR2 FQNEAQ. CDR3 length equals 16 residues. The V and J ends lost 4 bases and 7 bases, in that order; junction bases with no gene match: 10. The chain's CDR3 is CASSSGRQGLNSPLHF. For the CDR3, the DNA is TGTGCCAGCAGCTCGGGGCGACAGGGACTGAATTCACCCCTCCACTTT.

This clone was seen once. In DNA form, the CDR3 reads TGTGCCAGCAGGACAGGGAGTAATTCACCCCTCCACTTT. Translation: CASRTGSNSPLHF. This chain joins TRBV6-5 and TRBJ1-6; 7 bases are a match to TRBD1. Trimming took 6 bases from V and 6 from J; bases not matched to a gene: 2. CDR3 length: 13 residues. Germline values: CDR1 MNHEY, CDR2 SVGAGI.

V and J are TRBV19 and TRBJ2-1; 9 bases agree with TRBD2. After removal of 4 bases from V and 9 bases from J, the junction contained 13 bases not matched to a gene. The CDR3 covers 16 residues. The V gene's germline CDR1 is LNHDA and CDR2 SQIVND (reference sequence). In DNA, the CDR3 is TGTGCCAGTAGTACTCTAGCGGGACCTGCGGTGGGTGAGCAGTTCTTC. Translated: CASSTLAGPAVGEQFF.

This chain connects TRBV4-1 to TRBJ1-2; D is undetermined. This CDR3 is 15 amino acids long. V was pared by 0 bases and J by 7 bases, with 15 bases between. Germline V CDR1 and CDR2: MGHRA, YSYEKL. The DNA of the CDR3 is TGCGCCAGCAGCCAAGAGTACAGTCTCCCCGGTGGCTACACCTTC. Its protein is CASSQEYSLPGGYTF.

The V and J genes are TRBV6-5 and TRBJ1-2; no firm D call. The CDR3 consists of 15 residues. V lost 2 bases, J lost 2 bases, and 12 bases lay in between. CDR1 MNHEY and CDR2 SVGAGI come from the germline V gene. As DNA, the CDR3 is TGTGCCAGCAGTTACGATTTTGCAGCGAACTATGGCTACACCTTC. Encoded protein: CASSYDFAANYGYTF.

The chain couples TRBV5-1 to TRBJ2-3, with 7 nucleotides matching TRBD1. The CDR3 runs 15 residues. Germline V gives CDR1 SGHRS, CDR2 YFSETQ. Unmatched junction bases numbered 7, after V lost 4 bases and J lost 2 bases. DNA of the CDR3: TGCGCCAGCAGCGCCACCGGGACAGCCACAGATACGCAGTATTTT. It codes for CASSATGTATDTQYF.

The gene calls are TRBV19 and TRBJ1-2; D remains unclear. V was trimmed by 0 bases and J by 0 bases, leaving 5 bases between them. This CDR3 is built from 14 residues. The germline V gene has CDR1 LNHDA and CDR2 SQIVND (reference sequence). The CDR3 here is CASSIDGANYGYTF. In DNA, the CDR3 is TGTGCCAGTAGTATAGATGGAGCTAACTATGGCTACACCTTC.

The J gene is TRBJ2-7, the V gene TRBV19; TRBD2 agrees at 7 bases. CDR1 is LNHDA, CDR2 SQIVND, per germline (reference sequence). J lost 1 base, V lost 3 bases, and 3 bases had no gene match. The CDR3 spans 14 residues. Here the CDR3 DNA reads TGTGCCAGTAGTATGCGGGAGAGATCCTACGAGCAGTACTTC. It translates to CASSMRERSYEQYF.

The rearrangement links TRBV12-5 to TRBJ1-3, with 8 bases aligning to TRBD1. The CDR3 runs to 15 residues. The germline gives CDR1 LGHNT, CDR2 FRNRAP. Trimming took 3 bases from V and 2 from J; bases not matched to a gene: 3. The CDR3 DNA follows: TGTGCTAGTGGTTTCCAGGACAGGGCTGGAAACACCATATATTTT. As protein: CASGFQDRAGNTIYF.

V and J are TRBV28 and TRBJ1-3; D might be TRBD1 (5 bases). V lost 3 bases and J lost 7, with 13 bases in between. Germline V lookup: CDR1 MDHEN, CDR2 SYDVKM. The CDR3 is made up of 14 amino acids. The CDR3, as DNA: TGTGCCAGCAGTTTCGGGGGAATAGGGAACACCATATATTTT. Translated, it gives CASSFGGIGNTIYF.

The chain employs TRBV6-5 and TRBJ2-7, with D maybe TRBD1 (6 bases). This CDR3 has 12 residues. V shed 5 bases and J shed 1 base, with 6 bases lying between them. Germline V gene sequence: CDR1 MNHEY, CDR2 SVGAGI. CDR3 in amino acids: CASSTGSYEQYF. DNA of the CDR3: TGTGCCAGCAGTACAGGGTCCTACGAGCAGTACTTC.

The chain combines TRBV5-1 with TRBJ2-1; maybe TRBD1 (5 bases). This CDR3 is built from 14 residues. From germline, CDR1 is SGHRS and CDR2 YFSETQ. Trimming removed 2 bases from V and 7 bases from J, with 13 bases in between. The CDR3 DNA follows: TGCGCCAGCAGCTTTGACGGTCCAGGGAATGAGCAGTTCTTC. It yields the protein CASSFDGPGNEQFF.

The chain links TRBV12-3 or TRBV12-4 to TRBJ2-7; TRBD1 agrees at 7 bases. This CDR3 has 13 residues. Germline trimming cut 6 bases from V and 6 bases from J; bases unmatched to any gene: 8. The CDR3 region has the DNA TGTGCCAGCAGACCCGGACAGGTTGGCGAGCAGTACTTC. Its protein is CASRPGQVGEQYF.

This chain connects TRBV28 to TRBJ2-6; D not certain. There are 16 residues in the CDR3. Germline assignment: CDR1 MDHEN and CDR2 SYDVKM. Trimming took off 1 base at V and 2 bases at J, with 9 bases between the two ends. The CDR3 DNA sequence: TGTGCCAGCAGTTTATCCGGTATAGCTGGGGCCAACGTCCTGACTTTC. Protein sequence: CASSLSGIAGANVLTF.

J is TRBJ1-5 and V is TRBV10-3; the D is unclear. Germline V gene data show CDR1 as ENHRY and CDR2 as SYGVKD. The CDR3 is 15 residues long. V lost 2 bases to trimming and J lost 6 bases, with 14 bases between them. CDR3 region: CAISEGPVGSQPQHF. For the CDR3, the DNA is TGTGCCATCAGTGAGGGGCCCGTGGGGAGTCAGCCCCAGCATTTT.

V and J are TRBV6-1 and TRBJ2-1, with D perhaps matching TRBD2 (7 bases). CDR1 is MNHNS, CDR2 SASEGT, per germline. This CDR3 comprises 16 residues. Trimming removed 3 bases at V and 4 bases at J, with 16 bases between. CDR3: CASSDLRTRGYNEQFF. The CDR3, as DNA: TGTGCCAGCAGTGACCTAAGGACTAGGGGGTACAATGAGCAGTTCTTC.